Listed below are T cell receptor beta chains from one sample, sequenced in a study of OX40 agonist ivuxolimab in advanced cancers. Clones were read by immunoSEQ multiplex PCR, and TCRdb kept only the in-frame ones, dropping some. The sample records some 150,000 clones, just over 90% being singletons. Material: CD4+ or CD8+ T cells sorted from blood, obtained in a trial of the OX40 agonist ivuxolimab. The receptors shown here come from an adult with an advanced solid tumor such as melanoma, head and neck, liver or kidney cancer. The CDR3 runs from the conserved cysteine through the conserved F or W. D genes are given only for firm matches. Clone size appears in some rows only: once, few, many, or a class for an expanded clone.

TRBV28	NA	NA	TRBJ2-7	TGTGCCAGCTGTACAGGGCTCAAGGTCTACGAGCAGTACTTC	CASCTGLKVYEQYF
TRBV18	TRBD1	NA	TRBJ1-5	TGTGCCAGCTCACCGGGACAGGGTTATAGCAATCAGCCCCAGCATTTT	CASSPGQGYSNQPQHF
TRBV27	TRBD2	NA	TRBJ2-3	TGTGCCAGCAGTCAAGGACTAGCAGATACGCAGTATTTT	CASSQGLADTQYF
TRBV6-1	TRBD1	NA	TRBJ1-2	TGTGCCAGCAGAAACCGGGACAGGGGAGGCTATGGCTACACCTTC	CASRNRDRGGYGYTF
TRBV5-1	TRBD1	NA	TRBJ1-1	TGCGCCAGCAGCTCGGAGGGGACAGTGAAGGGGACTGAAGCTTTCTTT	CASSSEGTVKGTEAFF
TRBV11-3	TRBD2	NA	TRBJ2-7	TGTGCCAGCAGCTTACCCCCCAAACTAGCGGGAGGCCAAATTATATACGAGCAGTACTTC	CASSLPPKLAGGQIIYEQYF
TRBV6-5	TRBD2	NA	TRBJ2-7	TGTGCCAGCAGTTCGGGAGGTCCGTACGAGCAGTACTTC	CASSSGGPYEQYF
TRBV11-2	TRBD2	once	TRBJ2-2	TGTGCCAGCAGCTTAGTCCGGACTAGCGGGATAACCGGGGAGCTGTTTTTT	CASSLVRTSGITGELFF
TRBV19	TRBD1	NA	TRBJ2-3	TGTGCCAGTAGTCCTAAGACAGGGGGCTACACAGATACGCAGTATTTT	CASSPKTGGYTDTQYF
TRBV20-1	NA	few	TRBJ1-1	TGCAGTGCTGAAAGGGGGTTGGAAGCTTTCTTT	CSAERGLEAFF
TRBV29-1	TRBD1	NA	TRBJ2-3	TGCAGCGCACCGGGACAGGGGGCTGTCGCAGATACGCAGTATTTT	CSAPGQGAVADTQYF
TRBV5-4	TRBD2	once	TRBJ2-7	TGTGCCAGCAGCTCGATGGGACTAGCGAAATCCTACGAGCAGTACTTC	CASSSMGLAKSYEQYF
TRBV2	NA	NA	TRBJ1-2	TGTGCCAGCAGCGGGGGAGACTATGGCTACACCTTC	CASSGGDYGYTF
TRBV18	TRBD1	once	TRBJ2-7	TGTGCCAGCTCACCGGAGACAGGGGCCTACGAGCAGTACTTC	CASSPETGAYEQYF
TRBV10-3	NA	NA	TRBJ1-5	TGTGCCATCAGTCCCACAGGCCTCAATCAGCCCCAGCATTTT	CAISPTGLNQPQHF
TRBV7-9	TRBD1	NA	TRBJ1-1	TGTGCCAGCAGCTTCAGGGGGCCGGACACTGAAGCTTTCTTT	CASSFRGPDTEAFF